Below, 11 T cell receptor beta chains from the same sample are listed, as sequenced in a study of blood T cell repertoires in COVID-19. TCRdb keeps only in-frame clones here, not all; method: immunoSEQ multiplex PCR. This sample has 200,000 to 250,000 clones; more than 75% occur once, and the top ten carry around 8%. Sequencing was performed on peripheral blood. These receptors were obtained from a woman at least 80 years old with COVID-19, enrolled during active disease.

The chain combines TRBV28 with TRBJ2-7; D call uncertain. The V gene lost 6 bases and the J gene lost 0 bases, with 15 bases spanning the gap. CDR3 length: 15 residues. Germline lookup yields CDR1 MDHEN and CDR2 SYDVKM. CDR3 DNA sequence: TGTGCCAGCAGCAGGTTGACGGTAGGCTCCTACGAGCAGTACTTC. Its protein is CASSRLTVGSYEQYF.

The rearrangement links TRBV7-9 to TRBJ1-5, with D maybe TRBD1 (6 bases). V lost 4 bases to trimming and J lost 0 bases, with 7 bases between them. Looked up from germline, CDR1 is SEHNR and CDR2 is FQNEAQ (reference sequence). The CDR3 consists of 14 residues. The CDR3 loop reads CASSSQGSNQPQHF. The CDR3 bases are TGTGCCAGCAGCTCACAGGGTAGCAATCAGCCCCAGCATTTT.

This chain connects TRBV30 to TRBJ2-5, with 9 positions matching TRBD2. The germline V gene encodes CDR1 GTSNPN and CDR2 SVGIG (reference sequence). The CDR3 runs to 16 residues. The V segment lost 4 bases and the J segment 5 bases; nucleotides outside the gene matches: 14. The CDR3: CAWTRSGVRGGETQYF. The CDR3 DNA is TGTGCCTGGACCCGGAGTGGAGTGCGGGGGGGCGAGACCCAGTACTTC.

The chain couples TRBV7-3 to TRBJ2-6; TRBD2 is a possible D gene (6 bases). V was trimmed by 5 bases and J by 2 bases, leaving 13 bases between them. CDR3 length: 16 residues. Germline V gene sequence: CDR1 SGHTA, CDR2 FQGTGA. CDR3 sequence: CASSLLGGAGANVLTF. The CDR3 nucleotides read TGTGCCAGCAGCCTCCTAGGAGGGGCTGGGGCCAACGTCCTGACTTTC.

This chain links TRBV4-1 with TRBJ1-3; unclear D gene. Germline CDR1 is MGHRA and CDR2 is YSYEKL. V gave up 4 bases and J gave up 9 bases, with 13 bases separating them. The CDR3 spans 13 residues. CDR3 protein: CASSPLGLATIYF. Written as DNA, the CDR3 is TGCGCCAGCAGCCCCCTCGGACTGGCCACCATATATTTT.

The V and J genes are TRBV7-3 and TRBJ2-5; a weak D match, TRBD2 (5 bases). CDR1 SGHTA and CDR2 FQGTGA come from the germline V gene. The germline V and J ends were trimmed by 2 bases and 1 base, with 5 bases remaining between them. The CDR3 covers 13 residues. The CDR3 is CASSLGLQETQYF. The CDR3 bases are TGTGCCAGCAGCTTAGGACTCCAAGAGACCCAGTACTTC.

The V and J genes are TRBV5-1 and TRBJ2-1; 7 bases map to TRBD2. Germline CDR1 SGHRS, CDR2 YFSETQ. J lost 3 bases, V lost 5 bases, and 14 bases had no gene match. The CDR3 runs 17 residues. This CDR3 reads CASRMGIARTSYNEQFF. CDR3 sequence (DNA): TGCGCCAGCAGGATGGGTATAGCCAGGACTAGCTACAATGAGCAGTTCTTC.

The chain uses TRBV13 and TRBJ1-1, with a weak D call TRBD1 (6 bases). Per the germline V gene, CDR1 is PRHDT and CDR2 is FYEKMQ (reference sequence). The V gene lost 5 bases and the J gene lost 10 bases, with 17 bases spanning the gap. The CDR3 has 13 amino acids. CDR3 in DNA: TGTGCCAGCAGCCGCTCGGGGGGGCGGATAGCTTTCTTT. This codes for CASSRSGGRIAFF.

This clone was counted a single time. The CDR3 sequence is CASSDPIRQINTEAFF. DNA of the CDR3: TGTGCCAGCAGTGACCCAATTAGACAGATAAACACTGAAGCTTTCTTT. This chain joins TRBV6-1 and TRBJ1-1, with D perhaps TRBD1 (5 bases). V was shortened by 3 bases and J by 2 bases, with 16 bases between the two germline ends. The CDR3 extends over 16 amino acids. The germline V gene has CDR1 MNHNS and CDR2 SASEGT.

V usage is TRBV28 and J usage is TRBJ1-6, with TRBD1 identical over 11 bases. CDR1 is MDHEN and CDR2 is SYDVKM in the germline V gene. With V trimmed by 4 bases and J by 10 bases, 6 bases remained unmatched. The CDR3 consists of 15 residues. In nucleotides, the CDR3 is TGTGCCAGCAGTTCTCAGCGGACAGGGGGCTCACCCCTCCACTTT. Its protein is CASSSQRTGGSPLHF. Supplemented by reference TRBV28 and TRBJ1-6, the full variable domain reads DVKVTQSSRYLVKRTGEKVFLECVQDMDHENMFWYRQDPGLGLRLIYFSYDVKMKEKGDIPEGYSVSREKKERFSLILESASTNQTSMYLCASSSQRTGGSPLHFGNGTRLTVT.

The genes are TRBV14 and TRBJ1-2; 9 nucleotides agree with TRBD1. Germline CDR1 reads SGHDN; CDR2 reads FVKESK. The CDR3 length is 14 residues. Trimming at V came to 4 bases and at J to 7 bases, leaving 7 bases not matched to a gene. The CDR3 nucleotides are TGTGCCAGCAGCCTAGCAGGGACAGGGAGTGGCTACACCTTC. Protein sequence: CASSLAGTGSGYTF.